These 6 T cell receptor beta chains share one sample of origin, sequenced in a study of blood T cells in healthy people across ages. PCR was performed a second time for about 7 to 12 cycles using a sample-barcoded 5' primer and a J-beta primer mix. TCRdb redid the calling of the 5' RACE reads with MiXCR, one entry per CDR3 protein. The data show around 650,000 distinct CDR3 sequences, roughly 43% seen once. Sequenced sample: blood. These receptors were obtained from an elderly man in good health.

As to this clonotype: A read error may produce the germline difference seen at one junction end. CDR3 in DNA: TGTGCCAGCGGCCAAGACCCGGACAGGCGGCGGGGTGAGCAGTACTTC. It yields the protein CASGQDPDRRRGEQYF. The chain is built from TRBV3-1 and TRBJ2-7; tentative D call: TRBD1 (7 bases). The CDR3 runs 16 residues. Germline values: CDR1 LGHDT, CDR2 YNNKEL (reference sequence).

The rearrangement uses TRBV6-2 or TRBV6-3 and TRBJ2-7; D not resolved. The CDR3 is 11 residues long. Deletions cut 10 bases from V and 1 base from J, with 8 bases between. Germline V CDR1 and CDR2: MNHEY, SVGEGT. The CDR3 bases are TGTGCCACCTCAATTTCCTACGAGCAGTACTTC. As protein: CATSISYEQYF.

This chain connects TRBV28 to TRBJ2-5; the match to TRBD2 covers 12 bases. Germline CDR1 reads MDHEN; CDR2 reads SYDVKM. J lost 13 bases, V lost 1 base, and 13 bases had no gene match. This CDR3 comprises 16 residues. This chain's CDR3 is CASSLLTSGRMYERYF. DNA of the CDR3: TGTGCCAGCAGTTTATTGACTAGCGGGAGAATGTACGAGCGGTACTTC.

This clonotype has only a few counts. Given the absence of the conserved phenylalanine or tryptophan at the CDR3 end, a read error is likely. It is unclear where the CDR3 begins or ends on the DNA, so no DNA is shown, and the CDR3 is as TCRdb lists it. V and J are TRBV20-1 and TRBJ2-5; no check of the table's D call, TRBD1, against the DNA was made. Including both end residues, the CDR3 is 10 amino acids long. Germline V gene data show CDR1 as DFQATT and CDR2 as SNEGSKA (reference sequence). This CDR3 reads CSARVVEGAG.

The rearrangement joins TRBV2 to TRBJ1-1; 7 bases align to TRBD1. Germline CDR1 and CDR2: SNHLY and FYNNEI. This CDR3 is built from 14 residues. The V gene end was trimmed by 6 bases and the J gene end by 1 base; junction bases not matched to a gene: 5. This CDR3 is CASRPQGGNTEAFF. CDR3 in DNA: TGTGCCAGCAGACCCCAGGGGGGGAACACTGAAGCTTTCTTT. Supplemented by reference TRBV2 and TRBJ1-1, the full variable domain reads EPEVTQTPSHQVTQMGQEVILRCVPISNHLYFYWYRQILGQKVEFLVSFYNNEISEKSEIFDDQFSVERPDGSNFTLKIRSTKLEDSAMYFCASRPQGGNTEAFFGQGTRLTVV.

The chain couples TRBV5-1 to TRBJ2-1; D may be TRBD2 (6 bases). Germline loops: CDR1 SGHRS, CDR2 YFSETQ. The CDR3 length is 15 residues. V was pared by 0 bases and J by 3 bases, with 10 bases between. Written as DNA, the CDR3 is TGCGCCAGCAGCTTGGGAGGTAGCGGCTACAATGAGCAGTTCTTC. It translates to CASSLGGSGYNEQFF.